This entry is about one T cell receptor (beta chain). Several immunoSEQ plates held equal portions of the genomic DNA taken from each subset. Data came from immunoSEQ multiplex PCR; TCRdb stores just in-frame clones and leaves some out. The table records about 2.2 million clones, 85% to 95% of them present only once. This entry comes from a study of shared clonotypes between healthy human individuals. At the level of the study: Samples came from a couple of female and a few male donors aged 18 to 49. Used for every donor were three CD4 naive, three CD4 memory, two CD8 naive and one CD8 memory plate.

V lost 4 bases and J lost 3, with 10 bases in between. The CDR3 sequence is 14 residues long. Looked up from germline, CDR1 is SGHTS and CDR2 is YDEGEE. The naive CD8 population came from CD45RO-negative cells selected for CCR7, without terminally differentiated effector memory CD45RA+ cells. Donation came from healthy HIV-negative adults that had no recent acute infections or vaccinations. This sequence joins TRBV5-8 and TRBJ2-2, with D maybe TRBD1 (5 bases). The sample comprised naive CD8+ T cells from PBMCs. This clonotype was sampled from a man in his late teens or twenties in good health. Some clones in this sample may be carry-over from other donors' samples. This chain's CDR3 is CASSPPGYTGELFF. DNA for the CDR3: TGTGCCAGCAGCCCTCCAGGGTACACCGGGGAGCTGTTTTTT.